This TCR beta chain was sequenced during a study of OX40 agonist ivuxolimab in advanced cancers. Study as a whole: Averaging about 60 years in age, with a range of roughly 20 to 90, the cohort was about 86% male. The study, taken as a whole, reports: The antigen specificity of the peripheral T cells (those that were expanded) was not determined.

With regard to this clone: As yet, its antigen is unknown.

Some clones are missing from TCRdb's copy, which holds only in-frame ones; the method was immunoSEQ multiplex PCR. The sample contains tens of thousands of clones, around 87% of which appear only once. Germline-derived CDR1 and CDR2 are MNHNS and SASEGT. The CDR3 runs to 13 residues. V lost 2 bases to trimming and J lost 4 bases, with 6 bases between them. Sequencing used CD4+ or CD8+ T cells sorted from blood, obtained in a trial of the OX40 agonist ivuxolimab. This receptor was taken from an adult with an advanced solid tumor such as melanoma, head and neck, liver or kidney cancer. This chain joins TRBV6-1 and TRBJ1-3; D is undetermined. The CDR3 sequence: CASSERQGNTIYF. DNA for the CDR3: TGTGCCAGCAGTGAACGCCAGGGAAACACCATATATTTT.